This record concerns one TCR beta chain sequence. This entry is derived from a study of tumor-infiltrating lymphocytes in oesophageal squamous cell carcinoma. MiXCR was run by TCRdb on the PCR reads, yielding one entry per CDR3 protein. The repertoire consists of 15,000 to 20,000 distinct CDR3 sequences, with around 41% occurring once and the leading ten covering around 35%. CDR3 size: 15 residues. From germline, CDR1 is SGDLS and CDR2 YYNGEE. Germline trimming cut 0 bases from V and 4 bases from J; bases unmatched to any gene: 1. This TCR was sampled from a male donor with esophageal squamous cell carcinoma. The source material was esophageal tumor tissue. The chain carries TRBV9 and TRBJ2-3; 11 bases fit TRBD1. The CDR3 sequence: CASSVEGQGADTQYF. The CDR3 coding sequence is TGTGCCAGCAGCGTAGAGGGACAGGGGGCAGATACGCAGTATTTT.